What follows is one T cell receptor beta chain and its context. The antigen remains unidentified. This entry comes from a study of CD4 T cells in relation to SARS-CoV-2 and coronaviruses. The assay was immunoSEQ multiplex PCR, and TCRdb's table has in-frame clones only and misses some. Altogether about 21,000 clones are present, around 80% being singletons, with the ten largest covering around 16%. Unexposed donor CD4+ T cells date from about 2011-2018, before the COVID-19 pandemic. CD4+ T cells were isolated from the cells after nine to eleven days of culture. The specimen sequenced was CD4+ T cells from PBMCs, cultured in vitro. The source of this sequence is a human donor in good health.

Written as DNA, the CDR3 is TGTGCCAGCAGTCCTATAGCGGGAGCCCACCCCGGGGAGCAGTACTTC. Translating gives CASSPIAGAHPGEQYF. The V and J genes are TRBV6-6 and TRBJ2-7; 9 positions agree with TRBD2. There are 16 residues in the CDR3. CDR1 is MNHNY and CDR2 is SVGAGI in the germline V gene (reference sequence). The ends lost 5 bases at V and 7 bases at J; junction bases unmatched: 15.